This TCR beta chain emerged from a study of blood T cell repertoires in COVID-19. About the study: Samples taken during acute and convalescent COVID-19 were collected in the United States, Italy and Spain. From T cells, B-cell-depleted T cells, or PBMCs came the material, which was cDNA or gDNA.

In the authors' methods: Cell counts per sample came from amplifying reference gene primers. Produced via immunoSEQ multiplex PCR; TCRdb's table is partial and in-frame only. That table furnishes V, J and clone size, whereas the DNA furnished D and trimming. The sample has around 100,000 clones; 75% to 90% are singletons. Trimming removed 0 bases from V and 6 bases from J, with 15 bases in between. Per germline, CDR1 MGHRA and CDR2 YSYEKL. The CDR3 runs 16 residues. This TCR derives from a woman aged 50 to 65 with acute or convalescent COVID-19. Sequenced: peripheral blood. The V gene is TRBV4-1, the J gene TRBJ1-5; D gene unclear. CDR3 loop: CASSQELTGNLQPQHF. The DNA for the CDR3 is TGCGCCAGCAGCCAAGAGTTGACTGGAAACCTTCAGCCCCAGCATTTT.